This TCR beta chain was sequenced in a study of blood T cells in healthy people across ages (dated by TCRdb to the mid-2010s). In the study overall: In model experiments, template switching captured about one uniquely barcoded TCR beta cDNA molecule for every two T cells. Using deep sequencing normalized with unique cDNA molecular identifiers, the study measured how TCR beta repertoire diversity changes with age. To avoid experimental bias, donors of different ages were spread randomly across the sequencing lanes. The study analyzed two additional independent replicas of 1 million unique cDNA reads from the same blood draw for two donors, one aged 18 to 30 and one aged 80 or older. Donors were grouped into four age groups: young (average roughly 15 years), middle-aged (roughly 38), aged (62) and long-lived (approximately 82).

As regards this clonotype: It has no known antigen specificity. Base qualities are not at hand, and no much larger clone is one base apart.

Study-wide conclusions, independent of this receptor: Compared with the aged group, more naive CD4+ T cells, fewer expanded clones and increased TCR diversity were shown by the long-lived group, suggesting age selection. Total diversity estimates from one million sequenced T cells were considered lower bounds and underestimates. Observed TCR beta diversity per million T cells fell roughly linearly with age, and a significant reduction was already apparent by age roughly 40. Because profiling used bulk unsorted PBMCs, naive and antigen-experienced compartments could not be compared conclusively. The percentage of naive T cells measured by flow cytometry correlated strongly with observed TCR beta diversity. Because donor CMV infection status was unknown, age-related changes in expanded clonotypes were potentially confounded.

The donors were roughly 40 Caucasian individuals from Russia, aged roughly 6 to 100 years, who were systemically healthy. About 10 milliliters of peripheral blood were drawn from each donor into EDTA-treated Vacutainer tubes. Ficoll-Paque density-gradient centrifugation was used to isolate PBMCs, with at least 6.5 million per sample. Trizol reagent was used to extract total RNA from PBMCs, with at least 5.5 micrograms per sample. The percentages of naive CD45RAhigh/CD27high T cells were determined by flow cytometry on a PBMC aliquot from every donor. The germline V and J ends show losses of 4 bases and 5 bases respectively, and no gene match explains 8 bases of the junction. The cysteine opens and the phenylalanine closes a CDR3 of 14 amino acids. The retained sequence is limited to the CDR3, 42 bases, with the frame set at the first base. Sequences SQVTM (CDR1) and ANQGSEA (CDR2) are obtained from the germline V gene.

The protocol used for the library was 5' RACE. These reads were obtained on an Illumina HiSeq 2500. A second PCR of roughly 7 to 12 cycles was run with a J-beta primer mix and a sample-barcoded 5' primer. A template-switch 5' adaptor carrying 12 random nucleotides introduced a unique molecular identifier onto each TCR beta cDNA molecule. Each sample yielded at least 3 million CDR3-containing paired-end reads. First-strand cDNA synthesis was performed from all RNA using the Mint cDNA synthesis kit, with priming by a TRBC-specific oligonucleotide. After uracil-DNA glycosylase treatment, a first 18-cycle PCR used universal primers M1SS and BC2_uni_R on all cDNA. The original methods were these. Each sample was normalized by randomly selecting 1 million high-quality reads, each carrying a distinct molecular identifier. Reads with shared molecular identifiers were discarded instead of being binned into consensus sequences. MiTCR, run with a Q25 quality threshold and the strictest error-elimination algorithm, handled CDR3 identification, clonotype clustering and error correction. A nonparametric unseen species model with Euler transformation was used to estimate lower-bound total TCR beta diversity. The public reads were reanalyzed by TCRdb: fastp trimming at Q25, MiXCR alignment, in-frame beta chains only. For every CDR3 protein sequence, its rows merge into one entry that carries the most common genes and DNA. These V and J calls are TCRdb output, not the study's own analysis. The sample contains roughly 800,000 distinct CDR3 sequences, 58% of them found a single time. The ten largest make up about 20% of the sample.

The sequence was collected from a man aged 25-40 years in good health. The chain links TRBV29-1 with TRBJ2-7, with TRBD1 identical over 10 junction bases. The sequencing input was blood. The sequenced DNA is TGCAGCGTTGCTGGGACAGGGGCGAGGAACGAGCAGTACTTC. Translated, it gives CSVAGTGARNEQYF.